This passage covers 26 T cell receptor beta chains from one sample sequenced in a study of metastatic and nonmetastatic thyroid tumors. TCRdb reassembled clones from the PCR reads with MiXCR. The data hold more than 13,000 clones, with less than 25% observed a single time. Prior to thyroid surgery, none of the patients had received any treatment. Specimen: blood. The receptor set was obtained from a female donor with papillary thyroid cancer or a benign thyroid nodule (not recorded which). Some clones in this sample may be carry-over from other donors' samples.

In this sample, this clone turned up many times. The chain uses TRBV18 and TRBJ2-7; D is undetermined. Trimming took 3 bases from V and 0 from J, leaving 15 bases between them. Germline V gene sequence: CDR1 KGHSH, CDR2 LQKENI. This CDR3 contains 16 residues. The CDR3 DNA sequence: TGTGCCAGCTCACCCGCTTCCGGCCAATTCTCCTACGAGCAGTACTTC. Translating gives CASSPASGQFSYEQYF. Full variable domain (remainder filled in from reference TRBV18 and TRBJ2-7): NAGVMQNPRHLVRRRGQEARLRCSPMKGHSHVYWYRQLPEEGLKFMVYLQKENIIDESGMPKERFSAEFPKEGPSILRIQQVVRGDSAAYFCASSPASGQFSYEQYFGPGTRLTVT.

The table lists this clone with many counts. The rearrangement uses TRBV4-1 and TRBJ2-5; tentative D call: TRBD2 (5 bases). The ends were cut back, 2 bases at V and 1 base at J, with 8 bases in the middle. CDR3 size: 14 residues. Per the germline V gene, CDR1 is MGHRA and CDR2 is YSYEKL. For the CDR3, the DNA is TGCGCCAGCAGCCAATCCGGGGTCCAAGAGACCCAGTACTTC. Translating it yields CASSQSGVQETQYF.

This clone occurred many times. The rearrangement links TRBV24-1 to TRBJ2-3; D unclear. Per the germline V gene, CDR1 is KGHDR and CDR2 is SFDVKD. Trimming stripped 0 bases from V and 1 base from J, with 16 bases between. This CDR3 comprises 18 residues. The CDR3 sequence is CATSDLRTVGPGTDTQYF. CDR3 coding DNA: TGTGCCACCAGTGATTTGCGGACGGTCGGCCCTGGCACAGATACGCAGTATTTT.

This clone was observed many times. The chain has TRBV20-1 and TRBJ2-1, with D perhaps being TRBD1 or TRBD2 (5 bases each). CDR3 length equals 12 residues. The germline CDR1 and CDR2 sequences are DFQATT and SNEGSKA (reference sequence). Trimming left V 1 base short and J 8 bases short, with 9 bases between. The CDR3 DNA reads TGCAGTGCTAGAGCGAGGGGTGATGAGCAGTTCTTC. Its translation: CSARARGDEQFF.

This clone showed up just a few times. The chain combines TRBV14 with TRBJ2-1, with D uncertain. Trimming removed 0 bases at V and 6 bases at J, with 18 bases between. CDR3 size: 17 residues. The germline V gene has CDR1 SGHDN and CDR2 FVKESK. CDR3 DNA: TGTGCCAGCAGCCAAGATCGAATAAGATCTTGGGTCAATGAGCAGTTCTTC. Its protein is CASSQDRIRSWVNEQFF. The whole variable domain, filled in from reference TRBV14 and TRBJ2-1, reads EAGVTQFPSHSVIEKGQTVTLRCDPISGHDNLYWYRRVMGKEIKFLLHFVKESKQDESGMPNNRFLAERTGGTYSTLKVQPAELEDSGVYFCASSQDRIRSWVNEQFFGPGTRLTVL.

The gene calls are TRBV7-3 and TRBJ2-2; TRBD2 matches 9 bases. Germline V CDR1 and CDR2: SGHTA, FQGTGA. This CDR3 spans 15 amino acids. The junction had 3 bases not matched to a gene; V was cut back by 2 bases and J by 5 bases. This CDR3 reads CASSLSSGTTGELFF. The CDR3 nucleotides read TGTGCCAGCAGCTTATCTAGCGGGACAACCGGGGAGCTGTTTTTT.

This clone was observed at least ten times. The rearrangement links TRBV5-1 to TRBJ1-1; no clear D. Looked up from germline, CDR1 is SGHRS and CDR2 is YFSETQ. The ends were cut back, 0 bases at V and 1 base at J, with 10 bases in the middle. The CDR3 length is 15 residues. Written as DNA, the CDR3 is TGCGCCAGCAGCTTGGAACTCGGCACGAACACTGAAGCTTTCTTT. Protein product: CASSLELGTNTEAFF.

Ten or more counts support this clone. The chain employs TRBV4-1 and TRBJ1-6, with no clear D. The CDR3 totals 17 residues. V lost 3 bases and J 0 bases, leaving 12 bases between the germline ends. Germline CDR1 is MGHRA and CDR2 is YSYEKL. CDR3 sequence reads: CASSQSGTSSYNSPLHF. CDR3 nucleotides: TGCGCCAGCAGCCAGTCCGGAACGAGCTCCTATAATTCACCCCTCCACTTT.

By share, this clone ranks as medium-sized. The J gene is TRBJ2-2, the V gene TRBV25-1; D is perhaps TRBD1 or TRBD2 (6 bases each). CDR3 length: 12 amino acids. Germline values: CDR1 MGHDK, CDR2 SYGVNS. Trimming cost V 7 bases and J 7 bases, with 10 bases left between them. Written as DNA, the CDR3 is TGTGCCAGCAAGGGGGGCGGCGGGGAGCTGTTTTTT. It translates to CASKGGGGELFF.

This clone qualifies as medium-sized (0.01 to 0.1%). The J gene is TRBJ2-3, the V gene TRBV12-3 or TRBV12-4; 12 bases are a match to TRBD2. Unmatched junction bases numbered 11, after V lost 7 bases and J lost 6 bases. The CDR3 is 16 amino acids. The CDR3 sequence: CASTGRASGRVDTQYF. In nucleotides, the CDR3 is TGTGCCAGCACCGGTCGGGCTAGCGGGAGGGTGGATACGCAGTATTTT.

Ten or more counts support this clone. The CDR3 bases are TGTGCCAGCAGCCGCGATAGCACCGGGGAGCTGTTTTTT. Protein product: CASSRDSTGELFF. V is TRBV7-9 and J is TRBJ2-2; D remains ambiguous. Germline V CDR1 and CDR2: SEHNR, FQNEAQ (reference sequence). The CDR3 runs to 13 residues. V lost 5 bases and J 4 bases, leaving 8 bases between the germline ends.

The V gene is TRBV5-1, the J gene TRBJ2-7; D might be TRBD1 (6 bases). Germline V gene lookup returns CDR1 SGHRS and CDR2 YFSETQ. The CDR3 runs to 14 residues. The germline V and J ends were trimmed by 3 bases and 0 bases, with 10 bases remaining between them. CDR3 DNA sequence: TGCGCCAGCAGCTGGGGGCGGAACTCCTACGAGCAGTACTTC. It specifies CASSWGRNSYEQYF.

J is TRBJ2-6 and V is TRBV7-2; D remains ambiguous. Germline V gene sequence: CDR1 SGHTA, CDR2 FQGNSA. The CDR3 runs 19 residues. Trimming left V 2 bases short and J 1 base short, with 18 bases between. The CDR3 DNA sequence: TGTGCCAGCAGCTTACGCCCCGGGCGCGAATCATCTGGGGCCAACGTCCTGACTTTC. It is translated as CASSLRPGRESSGANVLTF.

This clone appeared many times. The rearrangement joins TRBV30 to TRBJ1-4; possible D gene TRBD1, 5 bases. V lost 2 bases and J lost 4, with 14 bases in between. The CDR3 contains 15 residues. Germline assignment: CDR1 GTSNPN and CDR2 SVGIG (reference sequence). The CDR3 protein is CAWSPSVGVNEKLFF. DNA for the CDR3: TGTGCCTGGAGTCCCTCGGTAGGGGTTAATGAAAAACTGTTTTTT.

This clone was seen many times. This sequence joins TRBV10-3 and TRBJ1-1; no firm D call. The CDR3 has 13 amino acids. Germline V gene data show CDR1 as ENHRY and CDR2 as SYGVKD. V was cut by 4 bases and J by 7 bases, with 13 bases left in between. CDR3 nucleotides: TGTGCCATCAGTGTCGACCAAAAAGATGAAGCTTTCTTT. Translated, it gives CAISVDQKDEAFF.

The J gene is TRBJ1-4, the V gene TRBV28; possibly TRBD1 for D (5 bases). Germline CDR1 reads MDHEN; CDR2 reads SYDVKM. V lost 2 bases and J 2 bases, leaving 12 bases between the germline ends. This CDR3 is 16 amino acids long. CDR3 DNA sequence: TGTGCCAGCAGTTTAGAGGGGTTGAAGACTAATGAAAAACTGTTTTTT. This sequence encodes CASSLEGLKTNEKLFF.

This sequence joins TRBV19 and TRBJ2-2; 7 bases are shared with TRBD1. The CDR3 covers 16 residues. The V gene end was trimmed by 4 bases and the J gene end by 5 bases; junction bases not matched to a gene: 10. CDR1 is LNHDA and CDR2 is SQIVND in the germline V gene (reference sequence). The CDR3 reads CASSTTGALGTGELFF. In DNA, the CDR3 is TGTGCCAGTAGTACCACAGGGGCCCTTGGGACCGGGGAGCTGTTTTTT.

CDR3 protein: CASSFEDEQFF. Here the CDR3 DNA reads TGTGCCAGCAGCTTTGAGGATGAGCAGTTCTTC. V usage is TRBV5-4 and J usage is TRBJ2-1; D ambiguous. Per the germline V gene, CDR1 is SGHNT and CDR2 is YYREEE (reference sequence). The CDR3 is 11 amino acids. V was trimmed by 2 bases and J by 8 bases, leaving 5 bases between them. Together with reference TRBV5-4 and TRBJ2-1, the CDR3 gives the full variable domain: ETGVTQSPTHLIKTRGQQVTLRCSSQSGHNTVSWYQQALGQGPQFIFQYYREEENGRGNFPPRFSGLQFPNYSSELNVNALELDDSALYLCASSFEDEQFFGPGTRLTVL.

This clone was detected many times. This chain connects TRBV4-2 to TRBJ1-6; no firm D call. In germline, CDR1 is LGHNA, CDR2 YNFKEQ. The CDR3 covers 13 residues. Trimming removed 1 base at V and 7 bases at J, with 5 bases between. CDR3: CASSQVKNSPLHF. The CDR3 bases are TGTGCCAGCAGCCAAGTCAAGAATTCACCCCTCCACTTT.

The V call is TRBV13, the J call TRBJ1-1; D may be TRBD1 (5 bases). The CDR3 is made up of 13 amino acids. Germline CDR1 reads PRHDT; CDR2 reads FYEKMQ (reference sequence). V lost 1 base and J lost 6, with 9 bases in between. The CDR3 DNA sequence: TGTGCCAGCAGCTTAGAGAGGGGCGCTGAAGCTTTCTTT. Translating it yields CASSLERGAEAFF.

This clone was found many times. The chain links TRBV5-1 to TRBJ2-3, with 14 bases matching TRBD2. The germline CDR1 and CDR2 sequences are SGHRS and YFSETQ. This CDR3 has 16 residues. J lost 6 bases, V lost 2 bases, and 5 bases had no gene match. In nucleotides, the CDR3 is TGCGCCAGCAGCTTTTGGACTAGCGGGGGGCGGGATACGCAGTATTTT. This sequence encodes CASSFWTSGGRDTQYF.

The chain has TRBV20-1 and TRBJ1-3; 12 bases align to TRBD1. Germline V CDR1 and CDR2: DFQATT, SNEGSKA (reference sequence). V lost 6 bases to trimming and J lost 10 bases; unmatched junction nucleotides: 10. This CDR3 spans 14 amino acids. The CDR3 region has the DNA TGCAGTGCACGTACGGGACAGGGGGCAGCGACCATATATTTT. As protein: CSARTGQGAATIYF.

On this clone itself: Mismatch with germline at one junction end may stem from a read error. J is TRBJ1-2 and V is TRBV7-9; D perhaps matches TRBD1 (6 bases). This CDR3 region has 13 residues. Germline V CDR1 and CDR2: SEHNR, FQNEAQ (reference sequence). CDR3 loop: CASNLYRDYGYTF. The CDR3 region has the DNA TGTGCCAGCAACTTATACAGGGACTATGGCTACACCTTC.

This clone was counted many times. The chain has TRBV20-1 and TRBJ2-1; 8 nucleotides match TRBD2. With V trimmed by 6 bases and J by 1 base, 2 bases remained unmatched. The CDR3 length is 13 residues. The V gene's germline CDR1 is DFQATT and CDR2 SNEGSKA (reference sequence). This CDR3 is CSAAGGSYNEQFF. CDR3 in DNA: TGCAGTGCGGCGGGAGGATCCTACAATGAGCAGTTCTTC.

In this sample, this clone turned up many times. The V gene is TRBV6-1, the J gene TRBJ2-5; D assignment may be TRBD1 or TRBD2 (6 bases each). CDR1 and CDR2 from the germline V gene are MNHNS and SASEGT. The CDR3 runs to 14 residues. V gave up 8 bases and J gave up 5 bases, with 18 bases separating them. CDR3 in DNA: TGTGCCAGCCGGGGGCGGGCTCGGGGGGAGACCCAGTACTTC. Protein: CASRGRARGETQYF.

CDR3 sequence: CASSSTLSGSPHEQYF. CDR3 nucleotide sequence: TGTGCCAGCAGTTCGACTCTTAGCGGGAGTCCGCACGAGCAGTACTTC. This chain joins TRBV12-3 or TRBV12-4 and TRBJ2-7; 9 bases are shared with TRBD2. The junction had 12 bases not matched to a gene; V was cut back by 4 bases and J by 5 bases. CDR3 length equals 16 residues.